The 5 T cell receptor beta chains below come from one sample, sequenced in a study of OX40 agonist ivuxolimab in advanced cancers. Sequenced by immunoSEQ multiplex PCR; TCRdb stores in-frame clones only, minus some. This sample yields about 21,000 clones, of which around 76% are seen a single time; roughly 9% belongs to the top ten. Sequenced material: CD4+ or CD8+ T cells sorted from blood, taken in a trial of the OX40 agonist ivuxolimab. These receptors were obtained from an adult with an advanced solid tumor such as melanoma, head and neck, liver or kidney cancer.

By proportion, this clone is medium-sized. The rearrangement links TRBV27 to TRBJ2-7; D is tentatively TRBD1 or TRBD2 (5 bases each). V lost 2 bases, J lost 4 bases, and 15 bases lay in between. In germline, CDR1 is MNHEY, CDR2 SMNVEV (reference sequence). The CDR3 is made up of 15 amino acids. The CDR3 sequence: CASSLNQGELYEQYF. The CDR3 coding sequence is TGTGCCAGCAGTTTAAATCAGGGAGAGCTTTACGAGCAGTACTTC.

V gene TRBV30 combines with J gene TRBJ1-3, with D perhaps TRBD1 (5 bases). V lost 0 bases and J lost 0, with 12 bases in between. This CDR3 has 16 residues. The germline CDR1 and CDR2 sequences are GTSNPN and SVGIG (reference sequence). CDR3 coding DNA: TGTGCCTGGAGTGTACCCCGGACATTCTCTGGAAACACCATATATTTT. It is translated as CAWSVPRTFSGNTIYF.

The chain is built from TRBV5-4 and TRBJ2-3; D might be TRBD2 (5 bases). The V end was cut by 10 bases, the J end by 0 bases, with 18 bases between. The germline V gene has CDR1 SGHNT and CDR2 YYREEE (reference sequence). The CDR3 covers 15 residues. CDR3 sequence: CAGLDLPASTDTQYF. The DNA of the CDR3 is TGTGCCGGACTGGACCTCCCGGCGAGCACAGATACGCAGTATTTT. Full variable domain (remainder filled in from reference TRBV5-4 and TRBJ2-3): ETGVTQSPTHLIKTRGQQVTLRCSSQSGHNTVSWYQQALGQGPQFIFQYYREEENGRGNFPPRFSGLQFPNYSSELNVNALELDDSALYLCAGLDLPASTDTQYFGPGTRLTVL.

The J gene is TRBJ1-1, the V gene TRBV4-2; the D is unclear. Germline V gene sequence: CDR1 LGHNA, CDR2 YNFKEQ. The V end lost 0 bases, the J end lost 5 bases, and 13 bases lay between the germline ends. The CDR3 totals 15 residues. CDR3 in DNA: TGTGCCAGCAGCCAAGAAGTTTATAGGGAAACTGAAGCTTTCTTT. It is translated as CASSQEVYRETEAFF.

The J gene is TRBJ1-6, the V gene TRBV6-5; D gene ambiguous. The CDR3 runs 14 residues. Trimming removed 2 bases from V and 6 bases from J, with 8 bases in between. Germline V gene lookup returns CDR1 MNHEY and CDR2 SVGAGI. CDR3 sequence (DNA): TGTGCCAGCAGTTACAGGGTCTCTAATTCACCCCTCCACTTT. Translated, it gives CASSYRVSNSPLHF.